The sequence of this TCR beta chain was determined in a study of glioma-infiltrating T cells after dendritic cell vaccination. At the level of the study: Dendritic cell vaccine was injected intradermally three times, biweekly.

This clone was found once. The CDR3 contains 13 residues. The germline V gene encodes CDR1 MNHEY and CDR2 SMNVEV (reference sequence). Deletions cut 9 bases from V and 3 bases from J, with 14 bases between. Amplification used 60 V beta primers and 13 J beta primers. Data came from immunoSEQ multiplex PCR; TCRdb stores just in-frame clones and leaves some out. The sample lists about 92,000 clones; 80% to 90% were seen once. The sequence came from a human donor with glioblastoma. Sample: blood, taken before dendritic cell vaccination. The chain uses TRBV27 and TRBJ1-2; weak D call: TRBD1 (6 bases). CDR3 sequence: CARGSAGDYGYTF. The CDR3 DNA sequence: TGTGCCAGGGGGTCGGCAGGGGACTATGGCTACACCTTC.